This entry lists 8 T cell receptor beta chains sequenced from one sample in a study of cytomegalovirus exposure and HLA in healthy donors. Use of 60 Vbeta and 13 Jbeta primers characterized the PCR. Profiling relied on immunoSEQ multiplex PCR, and the TCRdb table lists in-frame clones only, not all of them. The repertoire holds 20,000 to 25,000 clones, with 60% to 80% as singletons. Input material: PBMCs. The receptors shown here come from a male donor in good health and CMV-seronegative.

The CDR3 loop is CASRVTSGRENEQFF. DNA for the CDR3: TGTGCCAGTAGAGTGACTAGCGGGAGGGAAAATGAGCAGTTCTTC. The V and J genes are TRBV19 and TRBJ2-1; 14 bases align to TRBD2. The V gene end was trimmed by 6 bases and the J gene end by 7 bases; junction bases not matched to a gene: 5. There are 15 residues in the CDR3. CDR1 is LNHDA and CDR2 is SQIVND in the germline V gene (reference sequence). Full variable domain (remainder filled in from reference TRBV19 and TRBJ2-1): DGGITQSPKYLFRKEGQNVTLSCEQNLNHDAMYWYRQDPGQGLRLIYYSQIVNDFQKGDIAEGYSVSREKKESFPLTVTSAQKNPTAFYLCASRVTSGRENEQFFGPGTRLTVL.

V usage is TRBV11-2 and J usage is TRBJ2-1; 9 bases fit TRBD1. This CDR3 region has 15 residues. In germline, CDR1 is SGHAT, CDR2 FQNNGV. V was clipped by 2 bases and J by 12 bases; unmatched bases: 11. The DNA of the CDR3 is TGTGCCAGCAGCTTAAAACGGGACAGGGTCAATCCGCAGTTCTTC. Translated, it gives CASSLKRDRVNPQFF.

This clone was counted only a few times. The chain joins TRBV29-1 to TRBJ2-7, with a weak D call TRBD1 (6 bases). The CDR3 is 11 residues long. V lost 7 bases to trimming and J lost 3 bases, with 10 bases between them. Germline values: CDR1 SQVTM, CDR2 ANQGSEA. The CDR3 DNA reads TGCAGCGCCTACAGGGACTACGAGCAGTACTTC. It is translated as CSAYRDYEQYF.

The chain carries TRBV18 and TRBJ2-2; TRBD2 matches 8 bases. The CDR3 contains 15 residues. In germline, CDR1 is KGHSH, CDR2 LQKENI. V shed 0 bases, J shed 10 bases, and the junction held 7 bases outside the gene matches. The CDR3 is CASSPPAGVLVELFF. As DNA, the CDR3 is TGTGCCAGCTCACCACCAGCGGGGGTCCTCGTGGAGCTGTTTTTT.

The rearrangement joins TRBV21-1 to TRBJ1-1; no DNA check was done on the table's D call, TRBD1. TRBV21-1 represents a pseudogene. This CDR3 comprises 15 residues. DNA of the CDR3: TGTGCCAGCAGCAAAGATGGCAGGTTGAACACTGAAGCTTTCTTT. Translating gives CASSKDGRLNTEAFF.

The chain couples TRBV5-1 to TRBJ2-7; the match to TRBD1 covers 7 bases. Germline trimming cut 3 bases from V and 3 bases from J; bases unmatched to any gene: 9. Germline CDR1 SGHRS, CDR2 YFSETQ. The CDR3 is 15 residues long. The CDR3 protein is CASSSRQGIYYEQYF. DNA of the CDR3: TGCGCCAGCAGCTCTCGACAGGGCATTTACTACGAGCAGTACTTC. The variable domain in full, with the rest retrieved from reference TRBV5-1 and TRBJ2-7, is KAGVTQTPRYLIKTRGQQVTLSCSPISGHRSVSWYQQTPGQGLQFLFEYFSETQRNKGNFPGRFSGRQFSNSRSEMNVSTLELGDSALYLCASSSRQGIYYEQYFGPGTRLTVT.

In the case of this clone: A junction end diverges from the germline sequence, so it may reflect a read error. V is TRBV25-1 and J is TRBJ2-2; a possible D gene is TRBD2 (5 bases). The CDR3 is 17 residues long. Germline values: CDR1 MGHDK, CDR2 SYGVNS. The CDR3 region has the DNA TGTGCCAGCAGTTTGCCGGGGAAGTCCTGCGAACACCGGGGAGCTGTTTTT. Its protein product is CASSLPGKSCEHRGAVF.

This clone was seen a few times. The V gene is TRBV4-1, the J gene TRBJ2-5, with D maybe TRBD1 (6 bases). CDR1 MGHRA and CDR2 YSYEKL come from the germline V gene. The germline V and J ends were trimmed by 0 bases and 6 bases, with 11 bases remaining between them. The CDR3 covers 14 residues. CDR3 protein: CASSQDPGEKTQYF. CDR3 DNA: TGCGCCAGCAGCCAAGATCCAGGGGAAAAGACCCAGTACTTC.